This TCR beta chain originates from a study of T cells after yellow fever vaccination. In this sample, this clonotype turned up many times. The CDR3 has 15 residues. The V gene's germline CDR1 is LGHNA and CDR2 YNFKEQ. Trimming cost V 1 base and J 2 bases, with 10 bases left between them. TCRdb ran MiXCR on the 5' RACE reads and lists one entry per CDR3 protein. Among around 40,000 distinct CDR3 sequences listed, about 7% were seen once. The source of this sequence is a man between 25 and 39 years old who received the YFV17D yellow fever vaccine. The sample consisted of CD8+ T cells not binding an NS4B(214-222) dextramer, sorted from PBMCs, taken 45 days after the yellow fever booster vaccination. The chain couples TRBV4-2 to TRBJ2-3; maybe TRBD2 (6 bases). The CDR3 is CASSQGGTLTDTQYF. CDR3 nucleotide sequence: TGTGCCAGCAGCCAAGGAGGGACTCTCACAGATACGCAGTATTTT.